This is a list of T cell receptor beta chains from one sample in a study of identical twins. TCRdb recomputed calls from the 5' RACE reads with MiXCR, one row per CDR3 protein. The profile shows approximately 700,000 distinct CDR3 sequences, less than 7% of them singletons. The sequencing sample was made of naive T cells sorted from blood. The receptors were sampled from a man between 18 and 35 years old in good health. Each CDR3 is given with its conserved first and last residue. A D gene is named only where the DNA matches it firmly. A clone size is listed for some rows: how often the clone was seen (once, few, many), or a class if it is expanded.

v_gene	d_gene	abundance	j_gene	CDR3aa	CDR3nt
TRBV7-9	NA	NA	TRBJ2-1	CASRERGYSYNEQFF	TGTGCCAGCAGAGAAAGGGGCTACTCCTACAATGAGCAGTTCTTC
TRBV12-3/TRBV12-4	TRBD2	NA	TRBJ2-7	CASSWTSLAEQYF	TGTGCCAGCAGCTGGACTAGCCTCGCCGAGCAGTACTTC
TRBV21-1	NA	many	TRBJ1-5	CASRSGRQNFYQPQHF	TGTGCCAGCAGGTCGGGACGGCAAAATTTTTATCAGCCCCAGCATTTT
TRBV5-1	NA	many	TRBJ2-4	CASSAVREMDIQYF	TGCGCCAGCAGCGCGGTCAGGGAAATGGACATTCAGTACTTC
TRBV10-3	NA	NA	TRBJ2-2	CAIRALAANTGELFF	TGTGCCATCAGAGCCTTAGCCGCGAACACCGGGGAGCTGTTTTTT
TRBV11-2	TRBD2	NA	TRBJ2-2	CASSPGGDTGELFF	TGTGCCAGCAGCCCCGGGGGGGACACCGGGGAGCTGTTTTTT
TRBV5-1	TRBD1	many	TRBJ2-2	CASTQGTGGPGELFF	TGCGCCAGCACGCAAGGGACAGGGGGTCCCGGGGAGCTGTTTTTT
TRBV7-8	TRBD2	many	TRBJ2-1	CASSVIAGSMDEQFF	TGTGCCAGCAGCGTAATAGCGGGAAGCATGGATGAGCAGTTCTTC
TRBV5-1	NA	NA	TRBJ2-2	CASSRDGGPGELFF	TGCGCCAGCAGCAGGGACGGGGGCCCCGGGGAGCTGTTTTTT
TRBV7-9	TRBD1	many	TRBJ2-1	CASRSQGAWNEQFF	TGTGCCAGCAGGTCGCAGGGGGCTTGGAATGAGCAGTTCTTC
TRBV4-1	NA	few	TRBJ2-1	CASKDGISYNDQFF	TGCGCCAGCAAGGACGGGATATCCTACAATGATCAGTTCTTC
TRBV7-8	NA	few	TRBJ1-2	CASSLVRQPYENPTSGYTF	TGTGCCAGCAGCTTGGTTCGTCAACCCTACGAAAACCCTACTTCTGGCTACACCTTC
TRBV25-1	NA	few	TRBJ1-1	CASSVGAVNTEAFF	TGTGCCAGCAGTGTGGGGGCGGTGAACACTGAAGCTTTCTTT
TRBV4-1	TRBD1	many	TRBJ1-5	CASRRQGAGQPQHF	TGCGCCAGCAGACGACAGGGAGCCGGTCAGCCCCAGCATTTT
TRBV6-2/TRBV6-3	NA	many	TRBJ2-1	CASSYTRQGLDEQFF	TGTGCCAGCAGTTACACGCGGCAGGGTCTGGATGAGCAGTTCTTC
TRBV30	NA	NA	TRBJ2-7	CAWSDSGSEQYF	TGTGCCTGGAGTGATTCAGGGTCCGAGCAGTACTTC
TRBV5-6	NA	many	TRBJ2-1	CASSLRLNLGPQGVSYNEQFF	TGTGCCAGCAGCTTGCGGCTAAATCTTGGGCCGCAAGGGGTCTCCTACAATGAGCAGTTCTTC
TRBV7-8	TRBD2	NA	TRBJ2-1	CASSYALAGVTYNEQFF	TGTGCCAGCAGCTATGCACTAGCGGGAGTCACCTACAATGAGCAGTTCTTC
TRBV20-1	TRBD2	few	TRBJ2-7	CSARVLADPYEQYF	TGCAGTGCTAGAGTCCTAGCGGACCCCTACGAGCAGTACTTC
TRBV25-1	NA	many	TRBJ2-1	CASSAPGRNEQFF	TGTGCCAGCAGTGCCCCGGGGCGAAATGAGCAGTTCTTC
TRBV7-2	NA	NA	TRBJ2-7	CASSLVSGDATYEQYF	TGTGCCAGCAGCTTAGTCTCGGGGGACGCTACCTACGAGCAGTACTTC
TRBV6-6	NA	NA	TRBJ2-7	CASSYSSGNEQYF	TGTGCCAGCAGTTACTCCTCGGGAAACGAGCAGTACTTC
TRBV20-1	NA	many	TRBJ2-1	CSAAQGRGNEQFF	TGCAGTGCCGCACAGGGGAGGGGCAATGAGCAGTTCTTC
TRBV20-1	NA	NA	TRBJ1-5	CSAKAVFDQPQHF	TGCAGTGCTAAAGCGGTTTTCGATCAGCCCCAGCATTTT
TRBV6-5	NA	NA	TRBJ1-5	CASSYRPHQPQHF	TGTGCCAGCAGTTATAGGCCCCACCAGCCCCAGCATTTT
TRBV20-1	TRBD2	many	TRBJ2-1	CSARDQFKSGRAHANSLFF	TGCAGTGCTAGAGATCAGTTTAAAAGCGGGAGGGCCCATGCGAATAGTTTGTTCTTC
TRBV20-1	NA	many	TRBJ2-1	CSAGPPVGNEQFF	TGCAGTGCCGGACCCCCGGTAGGCAATGAGCAGTTCTTC
TRBV29-1	TRBD1	many	TRBJ2-5	CSTGQGETQYF	TGCAGCACAGGACAGGGCGAGACCCAGTACTTC
TRBV12-3/TRBV12-4	NA	many	TRBJ1-1	CASSLVLTSWAFF	TGTGCCAGCAGTTTAGTTCTGACATCCTGGGCTTTCTTT
TRBV7-7	NA	few	TRBJ2-7	CASSLTADGLYEQYF	TGTGCCAGCAGTCTAACCGCGGACGGGCTCTACGAGCAGTACTTC
TRBV9	TRBD1	NA	TRBJ2-1	CASSVLTGTAYNEQFF	TGTGCCAGCAGCGTTCTCACCGGGACAGCCTACAATGAGCAGTTCTTC